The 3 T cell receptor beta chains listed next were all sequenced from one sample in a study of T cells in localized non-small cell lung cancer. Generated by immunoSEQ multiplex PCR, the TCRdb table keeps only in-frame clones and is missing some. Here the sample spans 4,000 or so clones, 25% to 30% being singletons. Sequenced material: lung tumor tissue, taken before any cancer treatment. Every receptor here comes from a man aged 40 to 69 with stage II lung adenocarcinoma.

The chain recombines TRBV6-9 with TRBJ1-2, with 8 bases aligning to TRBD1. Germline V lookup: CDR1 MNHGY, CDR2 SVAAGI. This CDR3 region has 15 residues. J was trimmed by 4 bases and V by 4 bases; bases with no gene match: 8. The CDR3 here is CASSSQWTGPYGYTF. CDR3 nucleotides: TGTGCCAGCAGTTCCCAATGGACAGGGCCCTATGGCTACACCTTC.

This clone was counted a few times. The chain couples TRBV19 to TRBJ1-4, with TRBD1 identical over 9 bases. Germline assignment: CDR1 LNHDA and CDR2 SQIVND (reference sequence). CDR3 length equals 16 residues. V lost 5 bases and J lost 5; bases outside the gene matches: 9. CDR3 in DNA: TGTGCCAGTAGTGTCCCGGGACAGGGACCCAATGAAAAACTGTTTTTT. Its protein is CASSVPGQGPNEKLFF.

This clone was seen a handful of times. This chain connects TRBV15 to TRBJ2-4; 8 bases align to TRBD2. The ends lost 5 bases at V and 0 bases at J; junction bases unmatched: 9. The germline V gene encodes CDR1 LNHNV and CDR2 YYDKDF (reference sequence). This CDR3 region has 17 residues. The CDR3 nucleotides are TGTGCCACCAGCTCGGGGGGGGACCGAATAGCCAAAAACATTCAGTACTTC. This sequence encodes CATSSGGDRIAKNIQYF. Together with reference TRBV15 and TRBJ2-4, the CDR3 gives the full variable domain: DAMVIQNPRYQVTQFGKPVTLSCSQTLNHNVMYWYQQKSSQAPKLLFHYYDKDFNNEADTPDNFQSRRPNTSFCFLDIRSPGLGDTAMYLCATSSGGDRIAKNIQYFGAGTRLSVL.